This is a list of T cell receptor beta chains from one sample in a study of control samples from healthy donors and cancer patients. The method was immunoSEQ multiplex PCR; TCRdb's version includes in-frame clones alone and lacks a portion of them. The data hold under 80,000 clones, with 94% observed a single time. The sample taken for sequencing was blood. These receptors were collected from a woman between 40 and 50 years old in good health. Each CDR3 is given with its conserved first and last residue. The D gene is left open where the match is weak. Expanded clones are given a class, and other clones once, few, many or no size at all.

size,D,J,V,DNA,CDR3
.,.,TRBJ2-3,TRBV9,TGTGCCAGCAGCGTTTTGGGCGCCCCAGGATCAGATACGCAGTATTTT,CASSVLGAPGSDTQYF
.,TRBD1,TRBJ1-2,TRBV3-1/TRBV3-2,TGTGCCAGCAGCCAAGGACAGGGGGCGGCTTCCTATGGCTACACCTTC,CASSQGQGAASYGYTF
once,.,TRBJ2-5,TRBV11-3,TGTGCCAGCAGCTTACGCGGCCAAGAGACCCAGTACTTC,CASSLRGQETQYF
.,.,TRBJ2-5,TRBV9,TGTGCCAGCAGCCCCCGTTGGGGAGAGACCCAGTACTTC,CASSPRWGETQYF
.,.,TRBJ2-7,TRBV28,TGTGCCAGCAGTCCTGGGGATTTCTACGAGCAGTACTTC,CASSPGDFYEQYF
.,.,TRBJ2-1,TRBV7-2,TGTGCCAGCAGCTCGGGTAGCGAAAGGCAGTTCTTC,CASSSGSERQFF
.,.,TRBJ2-7,TRBV10-3,TGTGCCATCAGTGCGGTAGCAGATTCCTACGAGCAGTACTTC,CAISAVADSYEQYF
.,.,TRBJ2-1,TRBV27,TGTGCCAGCAGATTTAGTGGGGGGCTCGGCAATGAGCAGTTCTTC,CASRFSGGLGNEQFF
.,.,TRBJ2-7,TRBV7-9,TGTGCCAGCAGCCGAGACAAATCGGGCTACGAGCAGTACTTC,CASSRDKSGYEQYF
.,.,TRBJ1-2,TRBV3-1/TRBV3-2,TGTGCCAGCAGTCGGGACCTTTTCGATGGCTACACCTTC,CASSRDLFDGYTF
.,.,TRBJ2-7,TRBV30,TGTGCCTGGAGGAAGGGCTCATCCTACGAGCAGTACTTC,CAWRKGSSYEQYF
.,.,TRBJ1-3,TRBV10-3,TGTGCCATCAGTGAGTCGACACCGGGGGGCAGGGCGGCTGGAAACACCATATATTTT,CAISESTPGGRAAGNTIYF
.,.,TRBJ2-3,TRBV15,TGTGCCACCAGCAGGTATCAGCAGAGCACAGATACGCAGTATTTT,CATSRYQQSTDTQYF
.,.,TRBJ2-2,TRBV7-6,TGTGCCAGCAGCTTACCCCGCGCCGGGGAGCTGTTTTTT,CASSLPRAGELFF
.,TRBD2,TRBJ2-1,TRBV11-3,TGTGCCAGCAGCTTCGGACTAGTCGGGAATGAGCAGTTCTTC,CASSFGLVGNEQFF
.,TRBD1,TRBJ1-1,TRBV10-3,TGTGCCATCAGAGGGACAGGGCGGGAGACTGAAGCTTTCTTT,CAIRGTGRETEAFF
.,.,TRBJ1-2,TRBV4-3,TGCGCCAGCAGCCAGGACGGACGCTATGGCTACACCTTC,CASSQDGRYGYTF